This TCR beta chain was sequenced during a study of T cell responses to AZD1222 COVID-19 vaccine. Points from the study as a whole: An increase in Spike-specific TCR breadth and depth was observed after two AZD1222 doses. Along spike, vaccine-associated CD4 TCRs were found throughout, with dominance at 160-218 and 743-854.

Method: immunoSEQ multiplex PCR; TCRdb's copy keeps in-frame clones and lacks some. Altogether about 120,000 clones are present, about 90% being singletons, with the ten largest covering roughly 1.5%. This clone was recorded once. Antigen: not known. There are 13 residues in the CDR3. Trimming left V 7 bases short and J 4 bases short, with 14 bases between. Germline CDR1 reads SQVTM; CDR2 reads ANQGSEA. The material sequenced was peripheral blood, taken 28 days after the second AZD1222 dose. The clonotype originates from an adult who received the AZD1222 COVID-19 vaccine. The gene calls are TRBV29-1 and TRBJ2-1, with D possibly being TRBD2 (6 bases). CDR3 sequence reads: CSAIRDSYNEQFF. CDR3 sequence (DNA): TGCAGCGCTATCCGGGACTCGTACAATGAGCAGTTCTTC.